This entry describes one T cell receptor (beta chain). Its antigen is undetermined. The data derive from a study of monozygotic twins with cystic fibrosis. Study-level points and caveats: Clonality was generally low (median about 0.0095), higher in the most severe patients. Monozygotic CF twin pairs shared significantly more nucleotide-identical clonotypes than unrelated CF individuals did. Shared CDR3 numbers were not associated with age, concordance or severity.

The CDR3 has 13 residues. CDR1 and CDR2 from the germline V gene are ENHRY and SYGVKD. Between the trimmed V and J ends, which lost 1 base and 1 base, there was a span of 5 bases. Repertoires were generated with immunoSEQ multiplex PCR, while TCRdb's copy carries only in-frame clones and drops some. The data show fewer than 25,000 clones, with about 83% seen just once and roughly 1.2% held by the top ten. The source is a woman in her twenties or thirties with cystic fibrosis. The rearrangement links TRBV10-3 to TRBJ2-7; unclear D gene. Sequencing was done on a sample of blood. The CDR3 DNA follows: TGTGCCATCAGTGAGTACGGTTCCTACGAGCAGTACTTC. Encoded protein: CAISEYGSYEQYF.